A single sample is the source of the 22 T cell receptor beta chains below, sequenced in a study of T cells after yellow fever vaccination. TCRdb reanalysed the 5' RACE reads using MiXCR and keeps one entry per CDR3 protein. Of about 120,000 distinct CDR3 sequences in the sample, roughly 8.9% were seen once. The specimen was CD8+ T cells sorted from PBMCs, collected 45 days after the yellow fever booster vaccination. These receptors came from a man younger than 40 who received the YFV17D yellow fever vaccine.

This clonotype was counted many times. CDR3 DNA sequence: TGTGCCACCAGCAGAGAGCGGGGGGGGCCTAGTCTATACTTC. It specifies CATSRERGGPSLYF. The chain carries TRBV15 and TRBJ2-7, with 9 bases matching TRBD2. From germline, CDR1 is LNHNV and CDR2 YYDKDF (reference sequence). The CDR3 runs 14 residues. The V and J ends lost 0 bases and 13 bases, in that order; junction bases with no gene match: 10. The variable domain in full, with the rest retrieved from reference TRBV15 and TRBJ2-7, is DAMVIQNPRYQVTQFGKPVTLSCSQTLNHNVMYWYQQKSSQAPKLLFHYYDKDFNNEADTPDNFQSRRPNTSFCFLDIRSPGLGDTAMYLCATSRERGGPSLYFGPGTRLTVT.

This clonotype has just a few counts. The gene calls are TRBV6-1 and TRBJ2-7; 12 nucleotides match TRBD1. Germline V lookup: CDR1 MNHNS, CDR2 SASEGT. There are 16 residues in the CDR3. V trimming: 2 bases; J trimming: 5 bases; junction bases outside the gene matches: 7. This chain's CDR3 is CASSERTGTGGNEQYF. The CDR3 DNA reads as TGTGCCAGCAGTGAAAGGACCGGGACAGGGGGCAACGAGCAGTACTTC.

The sample holds many counts of this clonotype. The genes are TRBV27 and TRBJ2-1; no clear D. In germline, CDR1 is MNHEY, CDR2 SMNVEV (reference sequence). Trimming shortened V by 5 bases and J by 5 bases, and 10 bases separated the two germline ends. The CDR3 is made up of 13 amino acids. CDR3 nucleotide sequence: TGTGCCAGCAGTAGAATACCCGACAATGAGCAGTTCTTC. It yields the protein CASSRIPDNEQFF.

In its sample, this clonotype was seen a few times. The chain couples TRBV20-1 to TRBJ2-1; the D gene could be TRBD1 or TRBD2 (6 bases each). In germline, CDR1 is DFQATT, CDR2 SNEGSKA (reference sequence). The V and J ends lost 4 bases and 14 bases respectively, with 15 bases between them. The length of the CDR3 is 11 residues. CDR3 in amino acids: CSATLGGQEFF. In nucleotides, the CDR3 is TGCAGTGCTACTCTAGGGGGGCAGGAGTTCTTC.

A word on this clonotype: A read error may explain this, as a much larger clone is one base away. The DNA is omitted, as the CDR3 cannot be located on it reliably, and the CDR3 follows TCRdb's listing. The rearrangement joins TRBV7-9 to TRBJ2-7; the listed D gene, TRBD1, was not tested against the DNA. The germline gives CDR1 SEHNR, CDR2 FQNEAQ (reference sequence). The CDR3 is made up of 14 amino acids, end residues included. This CDR3 is CASSFGPGVYEQYF.

This clonotype was detected a few times. The CDR3: CATTDHSNQPQHF. CDR3 bases: TGTGCCACGACAGATCATAGCAATCAGCCCCAGCATTTT. The chain employs TRBV6-2 or TRBV6-3 and TRBJ1-5; tentatively, D is TRBD1 (5 bases). This CDR3 has 13 residues. V was shortened by 10 bases and J by 0 bases, with 10 bases between the two germline ends. Germline CDR1 is MNHEY and CDR2 is SVGEGT.

This clonotype was observed many times. V and J are TRBV7-8 and TRBJ2-1; no reliable D call. Germline V lookup: CDR1 SGHVS, CDR2 FQNEAQ. V was clipped by 3 bases and J by 1 base, with 1 base between them. CDR3 size: 12 residues. The CDR3 is CASSFSYNEQFF. The CDR3, as DNA: TGTGCCAGCAGCTTTTCCTACAATGAGCAGTTCTTC.

The chain joins TRBV4-3 to TRBJ2-7; the D call may be TRBD1 or TRBD2 (6 bases each). Looked up from germline, CDR1 is LGHNA and CDR2 is YSLEER. CDR3 length: 16 amino acids. V was trimmed by 0 bases and J by 2 bases, leaving 14 bases between them. CDR3 bases: TGCGCCAGCAGCCAAGATGAGGGGGACTCTCCCTACGAGCAGTACTTC. It encodes CASSQDEGDSPYEQYF.

Comments on this clonotype: Since a much larger clone is just one base distant, this may be a read error. The chain carries TRBV12-3 or TRBV12-4 and TRBJ2-7, with 9 nucleotides matching TRBD1. V lost 8 bases, J lost 5 bases, and 13 bases stayed unmatched. The CDR3 is made up of 15 amino acids. The CDR3 spells CASGLTGTGINEQYF. The CDR3 DNA reads TGTGCCAGCGGCTTGACGGGGACAGGGATCAACGAGCAGTACTTC.

This clonotype was seen at least ten times. The V gene is TRBV29-1, the J gene TRBJ1-1; D uncertain. Per germline, CDR1 SQVTM and CDR2 ANQGSEA. This CDR3 has 11 amino acids. V was pared by 7 bases and J by 6 bases, with 12 bases between. CDR3 sequence reads: CSARSDAEAFF. The DNA for the CDR3 is TGCAGCGCCCGGTCGGACGCTGAAGCTTTCTTT.

In this sample, this clonotype turned up many times. The junction shows a germline mismatch at one end, possibly a read error. The chain recombines TRBV7-7 with TRBJ2-3, with D perhaps assigned TRBD1 or TRBD2 (5 bases each). Germline-derived CDR1 and CDR2 are SSHAT and FNYEAQ (reference sequence). The CDR3 runs 15 residues. The CDR3 coding sequence is TGTGCTAGCAGCCCGTTCGTGGGGGAGACAGATACGCAGTATTTT. Its translation: CASSPFVGETDTQYF.

This clonotype has a count of ten or more. The J gene is TRBJ2-3, the V gene TRBV5-6, with D hard to call. The CDR3 totals 14 residues. CDR1 and CDR2 (germline): SGHDT, YYEEEE. V was shortened by 0 bases and J by 2 bases, with 7 bases between the two germline ends. CDR3 protein: CASSLGGFTDTQYF. The CDR3 DNA reads as TGTGCCAGCAGCTTGGGAGGATTCACAGATACGCAGTATTTT.

V and J are TRBV3-1 and TRBJ1-1; D unclear. The CDR3 has 14 amino acids. The V gene lost 4 bases and the J gene lost 5 bases, with 14 bases spanning the gap. CDR1 and CDR2 (germline): LGHDT, YNNKEL (reference sequence). The CDR3 DNA follows: TGTGCCAGCAGCCCCGAGTTGGGAGGAACTGAAGCTTTCTTT. It translates to CASSPELGGTEAFF.

This clonotype was seen at least ten times. The chain links TRBV6-2 or TRBV6-3 to TRBJ2-5, with TRBD2 matching 10 bases. The V and J ends lost 7 bases and 9 bases, in that order; junction bases with no gene match: 17. The CDR3 has 16 residues. Looked up from germline, CDR1 is MNHEY and CDR2 is SVGEGT. The CDR3 DNA is TGTGCCAGCACCGGTAGCGGGAGGCCCCCCGATGGGGCCCAGTACTTC. It specifies CASTGSGRPPDGAQYF.

This clonotype was observed at least ten times. The chain employs TRBV7-6 and TRBJ2-7; D unclear. Trimming pared 1 base from V and 7 bases from J, leaving 14 bases between. Germline values: CDR1 SGHVS, CDR2 FNYEAQ. This CDR3 spans 14 amino acids. CDR3: CASSLGPLDGEQYF. The CDR3, as DNA: TGTGCCAGCAGCTTAGGGCCCTTGGACGGGGAGCAGTACTTC.

This clonotype has more than one count but fewer than ten. CDR3 amino acids: CASSLVIEETQYF. DNA for the CDR3: TGTGCCAGCAGCTTAGTTATTGAGGAGACCCAGTACTTC. V and J are TRBV7-9 and TRBJ2-5; no definite D call. V was pared by 1 base and J by 5 bases, with 8 bases between. There are 13 residues in the CDR3. Per germline, CDR1 SEHNR and CDR2 FQNEAQ (reference sequence).

This clonotype was observed a single time. A single base separates this from a much larger clone, so it may be a read error. This chain connects TRBV7-2 to TRBJ2-7; the D gene could be TRBD1 or TRBD2 (5 bases each). The germline gives CDR1 SGHTA, CDR2 FQGNSA. The ends were cut back, 0 bases at V and 9 bases at J, with 15 bases in the middle. The CDR3 is 14 amino acids. The CDR3 DNA sequence: TGTGCCAGCAGCTTAGCCGGGACGGATGGAGTGCAGTACTTC. Translated: CASSLAGTDGVQYF.

At least ten counts were recorded for this clonotype. The rearrangement links TRBV7-6 to TRBJ1-5; D ambiguous. The CDR3 length is 18 residues. Germline assignment: CDR1 SGHVS and CDR2 FNYEAQ. With 5 bases removed from V and 1 base from J, the gap between germline ends came to 21 bases. The CDR3 here is CASSLRGGLSPSNQPQHF. CDR3 coding DNA: TGTGCCAGCAGCCTCCGTGGAGGTCTCTCCCCGAGCAATCAGCCCCAGCATTTT. The complete variable domain, with remaining parts taken from reference TRBV7-6 and TRBJ1-5, reads GAGVSQSPRYKVTKRGQDVALRCDPISGHVSLYWYRQALGQGPEFLTYFNYEAQQDKSGLPNDRFSAERPEGSISTLTIQRTEQRDSAMYRCASSLRGGLSPSNQPQHFGDGTRLSIL.

This clonotype came up many times. V is TRBV12-3 or TRBV12-4 and J is TRBJ2-7; 8 bases agree with TRBD1. The CDR3 loop spans 12 amino acids. The V and J ends lost 5 bases and 7 bases, in that order; junction bases with no gene match: 4. The CDR3 spells CASSTGTGEQYF. CDR3 DNA: TGTGCCAGCAGTACCGGGACAGGTGAGCAGTACTTC.

The chain couples TRBV6-5 to TRBJ2-1; tentatively, D is TRBD1 (5 bases). CDR1 is MNHEY and CDR2 is SVGAGI in the germline V gene. The V gene lost 5 bases and the J gene lost 0 bases, with 11 bases spanning the gap. This CDR3 has 15 residues. The CDR3 DNA sequence: TGTGCCAGCAGTCACACAGGATTCTCCTACAATGAGCAGTTCTTC. It specifies CASSHTGFSYNEQFF.

The chain carries TRBV12-3 or TRBV12-4 and TRBJ2-1, with D perhaps TRBD2 (5 bases). The length of the CDR3 is 15 residues. Trimming removed 2 bases at V and 7 bases at J, with 15 bases between. CDR3 bases: TGTGCCAGCAGTTTATGGGCTAGAGGGAGTAATGAGCAGTTCTTC. Amino acid sequence: CASSLWARGSNEQFF.

This clonotype was seen more than once but under ten times. The chain combines TRBV21-1 with TRBJ2-1. TRBV21-1 is termed a pseudogene. CDR3 length equals 12 residues. DNA of the CDR3: TGTGCCAGCAGCGAGACCTACAATGAGCAGTTCTTC. Its protein product is CASSETYNEQFF.